This T cell receptor (beta chain) comes out of a study of Ad26.COV2.S vaccination and SARS-CoV-2 variants. Study details: Recipients of Ad26.COV2.S got it intramuscularly, once or twice 56 days apart.

Germline V gene lookup returns CDR1 SEHNR and CDR2 FQNEAQ (reference sequence). CDR3 length equals 10 residues. V gave up 8 bases and J gave up 5 bases, with 5 bases separating them. Specified treatment: 19 received Ad26.COV2.S at low or high dose, single or two shots; a few received placebo; per-sample allocation not given. The samples date from day 63 after the first vaccine or placebo injection. Ad26.COV2.S expressed prefusion-stabilized spike from the original Wuhan strain. Data came from immunoSEQ multiplex PCR; TCRdb stores just in-frame clones and leaves some out. This table has about 390,000 clones, around nine tenths appearing once.

The material was peripheral blood, obtained in a trial of Ad26.COV2.S vaccine versus placebo. This clonotype was sampled from a person between 18 and 60 years old who received the Ad26.COV2.S COVID-19 vaccine or a placebo. The J gene is TRBJ2-3, the V gene TRBV7-9; no firm D call. The CDR3 DNA is TGTGCCAGCGGGGAAGATACGCAGTATTTT. It yields the protein CASGEDTQYF.